This TCR beta chain is from a study of shared clonotypes between healthy human individuals. CD4+ cells yielded CD45RA+ naive and CD45RA-negative memory subsets. Germline CDR1 SGHVS, CDR2 FQNEAQ. V gave up 5 bases and J gave up 7 bases; unmatched junction bases: 13. The CDR3 contains 16 residues. Some clones are missing from TCRdb's copy, which holds only in-frame ones; the method was immunoSEQ multiplex PCR. The data contain some 1,600,000 clones, about 98% of them singletons. The origin of this receptor is a young man in good health. The J gene is TRBJ1-5, the V gene TRBV7-8; TRBD1 matches at 8 bases. Sequenced sample: naive CD4+ T cells sorted from blood. Subset in this sample: CD45RA+ positively selected. CDR3 residues: CASSTQGAGENQPQHF. The CDR3 nucleotides are TGTGCCAGCAGCACCCAGGGGGCAGGGGAGAACCAGCCCCAGCATTTT.